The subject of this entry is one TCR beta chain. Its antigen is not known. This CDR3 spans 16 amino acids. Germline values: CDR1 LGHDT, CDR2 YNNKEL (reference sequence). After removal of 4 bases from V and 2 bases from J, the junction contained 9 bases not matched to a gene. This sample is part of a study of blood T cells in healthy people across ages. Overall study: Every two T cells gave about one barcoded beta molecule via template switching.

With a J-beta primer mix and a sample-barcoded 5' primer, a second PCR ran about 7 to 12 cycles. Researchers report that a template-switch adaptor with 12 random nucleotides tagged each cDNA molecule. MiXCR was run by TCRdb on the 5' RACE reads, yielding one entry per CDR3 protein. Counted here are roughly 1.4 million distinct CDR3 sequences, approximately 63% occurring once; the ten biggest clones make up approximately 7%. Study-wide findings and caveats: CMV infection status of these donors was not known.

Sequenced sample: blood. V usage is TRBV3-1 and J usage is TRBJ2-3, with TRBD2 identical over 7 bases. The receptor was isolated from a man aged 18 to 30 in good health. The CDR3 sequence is CASSPLQRGPTDTQYF. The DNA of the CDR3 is TGTGCCAGCAGCCCACTTCAGCGGGGCCCCACAGATACGCAGTATTTT.